The entry below describes one T cell receptor (beta chain). This entry is derived from a study of T cell responses to AZD1222 COVID-19 vaccine. The CDR3 has 13 amino acids. Germline CDR1 reads SGHAT; CDR2 reads FQNNGV. V was cut by 1 base and J by 1 base, with 4 bases left in between. Sequencing was performed with immunoSEQ multiplex PCR; in TCRdb, only in-frame clones are kept and a portion is missing. This repertoire shows around 160,000 clones, 88% found once; its top ten account for roughly 16%. The specimen was peripheral blood, collected on day 0 of AZD1222 vaccination. The V gene is TRBV11-2, the J gene TRBJ1-1; D is unresolved. The clonotype was recovered from an adult in good health. The CDR3 DNA is TGTGCCAGCAGCTTAGTACGGAACACTGAAGCTTTCTTT. This encodes CASSLVRNTEAFF.